The source of this T cell receptor (beta chain) is a study of vaccination and CD4 T cells after COVID-19. The CDR3 has 15 amino acids. J lost 7 bases, V lost 4 bases, and 7 bases had no gene match. Germline V CDR1 and CDR2: SGHAT, FQNNGV. The assay that was used to sequence DNA from cultured CD4+ T cells was the Oncomine TCR Beta short-read assay. TCRdb reprocessed the PCR reads with MiXCR, giving one entry per CDR3 protein. Among about 18,000 distinct CDR3 sequences listed, roughly 73% were seen once. Treatment denoted: approximately 9-day PBMC culture with coronavirus spike peptide pools or control peptides (ViraFEST assay). Concerning this clonotype: Its antigen is still unknown.

The starting material was CD4+ T cells from blood, cultured in vitro, obtained after SARS-CoV-2 vaccination. This TCR was sampled from a human donor who received a COVID-19 vaccine. The rearrangement links TRBV11-2 to TRBJ1-6, with 7 bases that match TRBD1. DNA for the CDR3: TGTGCCAGCAGCTCAGGGGGGACAGTCAATTCACCCCTCCACTTT. Protein product: CASSSGGTVNSPLHF.